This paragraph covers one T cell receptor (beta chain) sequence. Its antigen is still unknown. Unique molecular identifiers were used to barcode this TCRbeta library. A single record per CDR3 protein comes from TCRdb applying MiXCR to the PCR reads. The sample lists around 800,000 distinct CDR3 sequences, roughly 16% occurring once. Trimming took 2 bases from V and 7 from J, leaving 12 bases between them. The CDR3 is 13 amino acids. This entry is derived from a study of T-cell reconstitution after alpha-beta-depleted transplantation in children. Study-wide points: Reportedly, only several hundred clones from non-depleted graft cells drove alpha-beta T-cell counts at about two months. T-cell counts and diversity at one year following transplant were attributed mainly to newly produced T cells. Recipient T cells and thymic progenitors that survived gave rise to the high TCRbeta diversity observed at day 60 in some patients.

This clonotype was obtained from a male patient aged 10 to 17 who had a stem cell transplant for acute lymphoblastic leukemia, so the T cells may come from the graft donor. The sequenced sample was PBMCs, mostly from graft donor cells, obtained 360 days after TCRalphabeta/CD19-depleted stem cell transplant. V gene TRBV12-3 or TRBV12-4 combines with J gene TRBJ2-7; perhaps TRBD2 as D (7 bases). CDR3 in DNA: TGTGCCAGCAGTTTAACTAGGGGGGGAGAGCAGTACTTC. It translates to CASSLTRGGEQYF.